The clone carrying this T cell receptor beta chain appeared a few times. The antigen is undetermined. The data were produced by immunoSEQ multiplex PCR, yet TCRdb's version contains in-frame clones alone and is incomplete. Of some 44,000 clones in the sample, roughly 73% were seen once. This CDR3 spans 12 amino acids. J lost 9 bases, V lost 5 bases, and 4 bases had no gene match. Looked up from germline, CDR1 is MNHEY and CDR2 is SVGAGI. This record belongs to a study of memory CD4+ T cells and cytomegalovirus serostatus. Whole-study results and caveats: The CMV-associated TCR signature appears largely within the CD4+ memory repertoire. CD4+ memory repertoires contained about two fifths of the roughly 150 reported CMV TCRbeta sequences.

The sort gate was single viable CD3+CD4+CD8-CD45RO+ cells for memory CD4+ T cells. The source is an adult in good health and CMV-seronegative. The chain employs TRBV6-5 and TRBJ1-5; 7 bases agree with TRBD1. Sequencing was carried out using memory CD4+ T cells from blood. The CDR3 reads CASSIRQGPQHF. For the CDR3, the DNA is TGTGCCAGCAGTATCAGACAGGGGCCCCAGCATTTT.